Listed below are T cell receptor beta chains from one sample, sequenced in a study of blood T cell repertoires in COVID-19. Data came from immunoSEQ multiplex PCR; TCRdb stores just in-frame clones and leaves some out. The sample comprises about 230,000 clones, approximately 86% of which are singletons, and 1.3% rests with the top ten. The specimen sequenced was peripheral blood. These receptors originate from a woman younger than 45 with COVID-19, enrolled during active disease. Both conserved end residues are part of each CDR3. The order of the fields is CDR3 protein, D gene, J gene, V gene. The D gene is left open where the match is weak.

CASTPGQGGVGTEAFF TRBD1 TRBJ1-1 TRBV5-4
CASSYSPGQPFYEQYF TRBD1 TRBJ2-7 TRBV6-5
CASSYSSLTNTGELFF . TRBJ2-2 TRBV6-5
CASTQRGAGVEQFF TRBD2 TRBJ2-1 TRBV19
CASSPLGRQETQYF . TRBJ2-5 TRBV7-7
CASSYWGQGDHEQFF TRBD1 TRBJ2-1 TRBV6-5
CASSLDSPSGGAGGIEQFF TRBD2 TRBJ2-1 TRBV7-2
CASSLTALNEKLFF . TRBJ1-4 TRBV7-9
CASSRSGTGETYGYTF TRBD1 TRBJ1-2 TRBV4-3
CAIRGPGQSPYEQYF TRBD1 TRBJ2-7 TRBV10-3
CASSRQGTGELFF TRBD1 TRBJ2-2 TRBV5-4
CASSTGQGSETQYF TRBD1 TRBJ2-5 TRBV13
CASSLSAGGYTEAFF . TRBJ1-1 TRBV27
CASSKGLGQVLAKNIQYF . TRBJ2-4 TRBV21-1
CASSQRTVGRWSSGRNEQFF TRBD2 TRBJ2-1 TRBV6-6
CARLGGPRLDTEAFF . TRBJ1-1 TRBV2